The source of this TCR beta chain is a study of cytomegalovirus exposure and HLA in healthy donors. Points from the study as a whole: First-cohort TCR clusters were later found to tend to co-occur in the roughly 130 validation repertoires. Per published reports, the classifier diagnosed cytomegalovirus status with high specificity and sensitivity. According to the study, roughly 160 TCR beta chains were cytomegalovirus-associated.

Produced via immunoSEQ multiplex PCR; TCRdb's table is partial and in-frame only. The sample contains approximately 65,000 clones, approximately 96% of which appear only once. Germline loops: CDR1 LGHNA, CDR2 YNFKEQ. The CDR3 loop spans 14 amino acids. V lost 0 bases, J lost 1 base, and 6 bases lay in between. Worth noting for this clone: Its antigen is not known.

The sequence was collected from a man between 18 and 35 years old in good health and CMV-seronegative. The material sequenced was PBMCs. The chain couples TRBV4-2 to TRBJ1-1, with D uncertain. The CDR3 DNA sequence: TGTGCCAGCAGCCAAGATACGGGGAACACTGAAGCTTTCTTT. It specifies CASSQDTGNTEAFF.